The present entry profiles one TCR beta chain with its context. The CDR3 is 16 residues long. CDR1 and CDR2 (germline): SEHNR, FQNEAQ (reference sequence). Trimming shortened V by 2 bases and J by 9 bases, and 20 bases separated the two germline ends. The data stem from a study of blood T cell repertoires in COVID-19. Overall study context: COVID-19 samples from acute and convalescent phases originated in the United States, Italy and Spain. T cells, B-cell-depleted T cells, or PBMCs provided the cDNA or gDNA that served as material.

Assay used: immunoSEQ multiplex PCR; TCRdb lists only in-frame clones, some missing. The sample includes about 74,000 clones, more than 70% of them seen just once. The specimen sequenced was peripheral blood. This clonotype was obtained from a woman older than 75 with acute or convalescent COVID-19. The rearrangement links TRBV7-9 to TRBJ2-1; perhaps TRBD1 as D (6 bases). CDR3 DNA sequence: TGTGCCAGCAGCTTATCCCTTGGGGGCGATCCACTTGAGCAGTTCTTC. Its translation: CASSLSLGGDPLEQFF. Based on the CDR3 plus reference TRBV7-9 and TRBJ2-1, the full variable domain is DTGVSQNPRHKITKRGQNVTFRCDPISEHNRLYWYRQTLGQGPEFLTYFQNEAQLEKSRLLSDRFSAERPKGSFSTLEIQRTEQGDSAMYLCASSLSLGGDPLEQFFGPGTRLTVL.